Listed below are T cell receptor beta chains from one sample, sequenced in a study of shared clonotypes between healthy human individuals. Data came from immunoSEQ multiplex PCR; TCRdb stores just in-frame clones and leaves some out. This sample has approximately 2.5 million clones; over 85% occur once, and the top ten carry roughly 0.39%. The sample consisted of naive CD4+ T cells from PBMCs. The receptors were sampled from a man between 18 and 29 years old in good health. Some clones in this sample may be carry-over from other donors' samples. The CDR3 runs from the conserved cysteine through the conserved F or W. The D gene is left open where the match is weak. Size is stated for part of the rows, as once, few or many counts, or as a class when the clone is expanded.

size | D | J | V | CDR3 | DNA
. | . | TRBJ2-2 | TRBV2 | CATPGDGGGELFF | TGTGCCACCCCAGGGGATGGCGGCGGGGAGCTGTTTTTT
. | . | TRBJ2-3 | TRBV5-1 | CASRLSGPSTDTQYF | TGCGCCAGCAGGCTAAGCGGGCCGAGCACAGATACGCAGTATTTT
. | . | TRBJ1-1 | TRBV5-4 | CASSLGRNTEAFF | TGTGCCAGCAGCTTGGGGCGGAACACTGAAGCTTTCTTT
. | TRBD2 | TRBJ2-1 | TRBV7-2 | CASSTYSGSSYNEQFF | TGTGCCAGCAGCACCTATAGCGGGAGCTCCTACAATGAGCAGTTCTTC
. | TRBD2 | TRBJ2-3 | TRBV7-9 | CASSTGTSGADTQYF | TGTGCCAGCAGCACAGGGACTAGCGGCGCAGATACGCAGTATTTT
. | . | TRBJ2-3 | TRBV18 | CASSPMTVTDTQYF | TGTGCCAGCTCACCTATGACAGTCACAGATACGCAGTATTTT
. | . | TRBJ2-5 | TRBV6-5 | CASSPPGLQETQYF | TGTGCCAGCAGTCCCCCCGGGTTACAAGAGACCCAGTACTTC
. | . | TRBJ1-2 | TRBV4-1 | CASSQASKGVYGYTF | TGCGCCAGCAGCCAAGCCTCGAAGGGGGTGTATGGCTACACCTTC
. | TRBD1 | TRBJ1-4 | TRBV7-9 | CASSQPDRANEKLFF | TGTGCCAGCAGCCAGCCGGACAGGGCGAATGAAAAACTGTTTTTT
few | . | TRBJ1-1 | TRBV6-1 | CASSVKGWAEAFF | TGTGCCAGCAGTGTGAAGGGGTGGGCTGAAGCTTTCTTT
. | . | TRBJ1-2 | TRBV18 | CASSPQQELYGYTF | TGTGCCAGCTCACCTCAACAGGAACTATATGGCTACACCTTC
. | . | TRBJ1-3 | TRBV19 | CASRRALSGNTIYF | TGTGCCAGTAGGCGGGCGCTCTCTGGAAACACCATATATTTT
. | TRBD1 | TRBJ2-5 | TRBV10-2 | CASSAHPPGQGAGETQYF | TGCGCCAGCAGTGCACATCCTCCGGGACAGGGGGCCGGAGAGACCCAGTACTTC
. | . | TRBJ2-1 | TRBV5-6 | CASSLVANEQFF | TGTGCCAGCAGCTTGGTGGCGAATGAGCAGTTCTTC
. | . | TRBJ2-3 | TRBV4-2 | CASSQGGGGGDTQYF | TGTGCCAGCAGCCAGGGCGGAGGGGGCGGCGATACGCAGTATTTT
. | . | TRBJ1-5 | TRBV6-1 | CASSEMGGRNQPQHF | TGTGCCAGCAGTGAAATGGGGGGCAGGAATCAGCCCCAGCATTTT
. | . | TRBJ1-1 | TRBV28 | CASSLLPGGTEAFF | TGTGCCAGCAGTTTACTTCCGGGAGGGACTGAAGCTTTCTTT
once | TRBD1 | TRBJ2-7 | TRBV2 | CASITGEDREQYF | TGTGCCAGCATCACAGGGGAAGATCGCGAGCAGTACTTC
. | . | TRBJ2-2 | TRBV6-1 | CAASGGLQTGELFF | TGTGCCGCCTCTGGGGGGCTTCAGACCGGGGAGCTGTTTTTT
. | TRBD1 | TRBJ2-2 | TRBV29-1 | CSARVGQGPGELFF | TGCAGCGCCCGTGTTGGACAGGGGCCCGGGGAGCTGTTTTTT
. | . | TRBJ2-3 | TRBV21-1 | CASSKRGMREASTDTQYF | TGTGCCAGCAGCAAACGAGGGATGAGGGAGGCCAGCACAGATACGCAGTATTTT
. | TRBD2 | TRBJ2-1 | TRBV28 | CASSLYGGSKLDEQFF | TGTGCCAGCAGTTTATATGGCGGGAGTAAGTTAGATGAGCAGTTCTTC
. | TRBD1 | TRBJ2-1 | TRBV5-4 | CASSIVGTDYNEQFF | TGTGCCAGCAGCATCGTCGGGACAGACTACAATGAGCAGTTCTTC
. | . | TRBJ2-1 | TRBV18 | CASSPLNEQFF | TGTGCCAGCTCACCACTGAATGAGCAGTTCTTC
few | . | TRBJ1-5 | TRBV7-3 | CASSQSARNQPQHF | TGTGCCAGCAGCCAGTCGGCGCGCAATCAGCCCCAGCATTTT
few | TRBD1 | TRBJ1-1 | TRBV5-1 | CASSPGTGNTEAFF | TGCGCCAGCAGCCCTGGGACAGGGAACACTGAAGCTTTCTTT
. | . | TRBJ1-2 | TRBV28 | CASSLVGGWGNYGYTF | TGTGCCAGCAGTCTCGTCGGGGGGTGGGGCAACTATGGCTACACCTTC
. | . | TRBJ1-4 | TRBV19 | CASQTRDEKLFF | TGTGCCAGTCAGACCCGGGATGAAAAACTGTTTTTT
. | TRBD1 | TRBJ2-3 | TRBV5-5 | CASNTGGGADTQYF | TGTGCCAGCAACACAGGGGGCGGCGCAGATACGCAGTATTTT
. | . | TRBJ2-7 | TRBV7-6 | CASSLRQGYYEQYF | TGTGCCAGCAGCTTACGTCAGGGGTACTACGAGCAGTACTTC
. | . | TRBJ2-2 | TRBV7-3 | CASSLTGTGELFF | TGTGCCAGCAGCCTCACAGGTACCGGGGAGCTGTTTTTT
. | . | TRBJ2-7 | TRBV6-6 | CASSYASPRQTYEQYF | TGTGCCAGCAGTTACGCTAGTCCCAGGCAGACCTACGAGCAGTACTTC
. | . | TRBJ2-7 | TRBV6-5 | CASSYRGYEQYF | TGTGCCAGCAGTTATCGGGGGTACGAGCAGTACTTC
. | . | TRBJ1-2 | TRBV5-4 | CASSFGGANYGYTF | TGTGCCAGCAGCTTCGGGGGCGCTAACTATGGCTACACCTTC
. | . | TRBJ2-7 | TRBV6-6 | CASSPAVVHEQYF | TGTGCCAGCAGTCCTGCAGTGGTCCACGAGCAGTACTTC
. | . | TRBJ2-7 | TRBV2 | CATVNSYEQYF | TGTGCCACCGTCAACTCCTACGAGCAGTACTTC
once | . | TRBJ2-1 | TRBV7-2 | CASSLHGGYNEQFF | TGTGCCAGCAGCTTACACGGGGGCTACAATGAGCAGTTCTTC
once | . | TRBJ2-1 | TRBV6-1 | CASSESAAGGLEQFF | TGTGCCAGCAGTGAATCGGCCGCTGGTGGTTTGGAGCAGTTCTTC
. | TRBD1 | TRBJ2-1 | TRBV2 | CASRGTGARGSYNEQFF | TGTGCCAGCAGGGGGACAGGGGCTAGGGGCTCCTACAATGAGCAGTTCTTC
. | . | TRBJ1-3 | TRBV28 | CASSFLQGRTGNTIYF | TGTGCCAGCAGTTTTCTACAGGGTCGGACTGGAAACACCATATATTTT
. | . | TRBJ1-1 | TRBV5-5 | CASSLGAMNTEAFF | TGTGCCAGCAGCTTGGGCGCCATGAACACTGAAGCTTTCTTT